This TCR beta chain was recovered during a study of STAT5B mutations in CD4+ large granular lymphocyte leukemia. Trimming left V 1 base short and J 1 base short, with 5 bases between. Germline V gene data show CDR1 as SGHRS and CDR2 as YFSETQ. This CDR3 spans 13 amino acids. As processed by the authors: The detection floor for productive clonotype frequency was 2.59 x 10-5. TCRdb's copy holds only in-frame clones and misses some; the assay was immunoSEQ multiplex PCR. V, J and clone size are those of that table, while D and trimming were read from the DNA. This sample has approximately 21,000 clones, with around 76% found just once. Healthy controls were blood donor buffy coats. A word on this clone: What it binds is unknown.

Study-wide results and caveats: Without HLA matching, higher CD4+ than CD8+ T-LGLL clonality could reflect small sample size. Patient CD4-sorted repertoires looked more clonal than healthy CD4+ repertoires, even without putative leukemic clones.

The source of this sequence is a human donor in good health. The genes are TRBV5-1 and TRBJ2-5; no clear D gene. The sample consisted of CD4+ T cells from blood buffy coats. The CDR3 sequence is CASSLMFQETQYF. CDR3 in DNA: TGCGCCAGCAGCTTGATGTTCCAAGAGACCCAGTACTTC. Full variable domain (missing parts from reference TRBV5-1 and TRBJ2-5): KAGVTQTPRYLIKTRGQQVTLSCSPISGHRSVSWYQQTPGQGLQFLFEYFSETQRNKGNFPGRFSGRQFSNSRSEMNVSTLELGDSALYLCASSLMFQETQYFGPGTRLLVL.